Listed below are T cell receptor beta chains from one sample, sequenced in a study of technical replicates of blood from a few donors. This table comes from immunoSEQ multiplex PCR, and its TCRdb copy is limited to in-frame clones, with some not included. The repertoire has tens of thousands of clones, around 95% of them found once; the top ten carry roughly 0.34%. Sequencing input: T cells isolated from PBMCs. The receptors derive from a human donor in good health. CDR3s include the opening cysteine and the closing phenylalanine or tryptophan. D genes are given only for firm matches. The listing skips clone size in some rows; elsewhere it reads once, few, many or a size class.

J gene | clone size | V gene | D gene | CDR3 DNA | CDR3 protein
TRBJ1-5 | - | TRBV7-9 | TRBD1 | TGTGCCAGCAGCTTACAGGACAGGCCAAATCAGCCCCAGCATTTT | CASSLQDRPNQPQHF
TRBJ1-3 | - | TRBV7-2 | - | TGTGCCAGCAGCTTATATCTGGGGGGGGCGCGGGGAAACACCATATATTTT | CASSLYLGGARGNTIYF
TRBJ2-1 | - | TRBV7-3 | - | TGTGCCAGCAGTTTGGGTTCCGGGGTAACTACAGACAATGAGCAGTTCTTC | CASSLGSGVTTDNEQFF
TRBJ2-2 | - | TRBV5-6 | TRBD2 | TGTGCCAGCAGCCCCGGTCGGGGGGTCGGGGAGCTGTTTTTT | CASSPGRGVGELFF
TRBJ1-1 | - | TRBV12-5 | - | TGTGCTAGTGGTAGGACAGACTACACTGAAGCTTTCTTT | CASGRTDYTEAFF
TRBJ2-5 | - | TRBV19 | - | TGTGCCAGTAGTGCTGTACAGCGGATTGGGACCCAGTACTTC | CASSAVQRIGTQYF
TRBJ2-5 | - | TRBV30 | TRBD2 | TGTGCCTGGAGTGTTGGCGGGAGCCAGGAGACCCAGTACTTC | CAWSVGGSQETQYF
TRBJ2-2 | - | TRBV5-4 | - | TGTGCCAGCAGCTTGGGGACTCCGAACACCGGGGAGCTGTTTTTT | CASSLGTPNTGELFF
TRBJ1-1 | - | TRBV4-3 | - | TGCGCCAGCAGCCATTACACTACAGGGATGAACACTGAAGCTTTCTTT | CASSHYTTGMNTEAFF
TRBJ2-7 | - | TRBV10-3 | TRBD2 | TGTGCCATCAGTGAGTTTAAACTAGCGGGAGCCCTGGAGCAGTACTTC | CAISEFKLAGALEQYF
TRBJ2-3 | - | TRBV5-1 | - | TGCGCCAGCAGCTTGTTTCCGAGCTGGACAGATACGCAGTATTTT | CASSLFPSWTDTQYF
TRBJ2-5 | - | TRBV21-1 | - | TGTGCCAGCAGCAGGCCCCCAGGAGGGGTATATGAGACCCAGTACTTC | CASSRPPGGVYETQYF
TRBJ2-3 | - | TRBV25-1 | - | TGTGCCACCAAAACAGATACGCAGTATTTT | CATKTDTQYF
TRBJ2-3 | - | TRBV6-6 | - | TGTGCCAGCAGCTACGGACAGGGAGGGACTACAGATACGCAGTATTTT | CASSYGQGGTTDTQYF
TRBJ1-2 | - | TRBV11-2 | - | TGTGCCAGCAGCTTAGAGAGGAGCGGGTTCTATGGCTACACCTTC | CASSLERSGFYGYTF
TRBJ2-5 | - | TRBV20-1 | - | TGCAGTGCTGTCCGCTCCGGGACCCAGTACTTC | CSAVRSGTQYF
TRBJ1-4 | - | TRBV30 | - | TGTGCCTGCCAAATCCAAACTAATGAAAAACTGTTTTTT | CACQIQTNEKLFF
TRBJ2-7 | - | TRBV4-3 | TRBD2 | TGCGCCAGCAGCCAAGACGCTAGCGGGTCATACGAGCAGTACTTC | CASSQDASGSYEQYF
TRBJ1-4 | - | TRBV30 | TRBD1 | TGTGCCGCGGACAGGGATGCTAATGAAAAACTGTTTTTT | CAADRDANEKLFF
TRBJ2-4 | - | TRBV7-2 | TRBD1 | TGTGCCAGCAGCCCACCGACAGGGGGTGGCGACATTCAGTACTTC | CASSPPTGGGDIQYF
TRBJ1-2 | - | TRBV7-9 | - | TGTGCCAGCAGCTTTGGTCGGGGCTATGGCTACACCTTC | CASSFGRGYGYTF
TRBJ1-3 | - | TRBV7-2 | - | TGTGCCAGCAACACACAGACAGGCTCTGGAAACACCATATATTTT | CASNTQTGSGNTIYF
TRBJ2-7 | - | TRBV6-5 | - | TGTGCCAGCCAGGGACACACGAGAATAAGCTACGAGCAGTACTTC | CASQGHTRISYEQYF
TRBJ1-5 | - | TRBV5-1 | TRBD1 | TGCGCCAGCAGCAAAGGACAGGGGGACCAGCCCCAGCATTTT | CASSKGQGDQPQHF
TRBJ2-7 | once | TRBV29-1 | - | TGCAGCGTTGAGTGGGTCCTAGGGCAGTACTTC | CSVEWVLGQYF
TRBJ2-1 | - | TRBV7-6 | - | TGTGCCAGCAGCTTAAATACCTACAATGAGCAGTTCTTC | CASSLNTYNEQFF
TRBJ2-1 | - | TRBV7-2 | - | TGTGCCAGCAGCTTAGAGGGGGCTGGGGCGGGAGGAAGGAATGAGCAGTTCTTC | CASSLEGAGAGGRNEQFF
TRBJ1-5 | - | TRBV11-3 | TRBD1 | TGTGCCAGCAGCTTACAGGGGGCGGGTCAGCCCCAGCATTTT | CASSLQGAGQPQHF
TRBJ2-1 | - | TRBV28 | TRBD2 | TGTGCCAGCAGTCTAACGACCCCTTGGCGGGAGGGCCTGTACAATGAGCAGTTCTTC | CASSLTTPWREGLYNEQFF
TRBJ1-2 | once | TRBV7-2 | - | TGTGCCAGCAGCAACAAGGGGCAGAACGACTATGGCTACACCTTC | CASSNKGQNDYGYTF
TRBJ2-5 | - | TRBV6-1 | TRBD2 | TGTGCCAGCACGGGACTAGCGGGAGGGCCTGTGACCCAGTACTTC | CASTGLAGGPVTQYF
TRBJ1-1 | - | TRBV21-1 | - | TGTGCCAGCAGCAGAACAGGGGAGAACACTGAAGCTTTCTTT | CASSRTGENTEAFF
TRBJ1-1 | - | TRBV5-6 | - | TGTGCCAGCGGATCCCCCCGGGGTCCGAACACTGAAGCTTTCTTT | CASGSPRGPNTEAFF
TRBJ2-5 | - | TRBV6-6 | - | TGTGCCAGCATGGGGGGCCAAGAGACCCAGTACTTC | CASMGGQETQYF
TRBJ2-1 | - | TRBV28 | - | TGTGCCAGCAGTCAATTACAGGGCAATGAGCAGTTCTTC | CASSQLQGNEQFF
TRBJ1-3 | - | TRBV6-4 | TRBD1 | TGTGCCAGCAGGGCCCCGACTTTCAGGGGGAGCGGAAACACCATATATTTT | CASRAPTFRGSGNTIYF
TRBJ2-7 | once | TRBV5-1 | - | TGCGCCAGCAGCCGGGACTCGTTCTCCTACGAGCAGTACTTC | CASSRDSFSYEQYF
TRBJ2-1 | - | TRBV6-5 | TRBD1 | TGTGCCAGCAGTTACACAGGGGGGAGCTACAATGAGCAGTTCTTC | CASSYTGGSYNEQFF
TRBJ2-3 | once | TRBV29-1 | TRBD2 | TGCAGCGCTAGGACTAGCGGGGAGGATACGCAGTATTTT | CSARTSGEDTQYF
TRBJ1-1 | - | TRBV27 | TRBD1 | TGTGCCAGCAGTTTAACGGGACAGGAAGCTTTCTTT | CASSLTGQEAFF
TRBJ1-1 | few | TRBV6-5 | - | TGTGCCAGCAGTTCGAACAGGAACACTGAAGCTTTCTTT | CASSSNRNTEAFF
TRBJ1-4 | - | TRBV28 | - | TGTGCCAGCAGTGCGCCGGGCGGGGTGGCTAATGAAAAACTGTTTTTT | CASSAPGGVANEKLFF
TRBJ1-1 | - | TRBV6-1 | - | TGTGCCAGCAGTGCTGTGGGGCGGACTGAAGCTTTCTTT | CASSAVGRTEAFF
TRBJ1-2 | - | TRBV5-1 | - | TGCGCCAGCAGCTTGGACAGGGCGAACGGTGGCTACACCTTC | CASSLDRANGGYTF